What follows are 11 T cell receptor beta chains derived from one specimen sequenced in a study of brain T cells in children with intractable seizures. Clones were sequenced by immunoSEQ multiplex PCR, and TCRdb holds only the in-frame ones, with some missing. The data contain some 80,000 clones, about 90% of them seen just once; the ten biggest clones take up 24%. Source: peripheral blood, taken at surgery. Receptors were obtained from a girl aged 2 to 10 with Rasmussen encephalitis and intractable seizures.

The chain carries TRBV7-9 and TRBJ2-7; a weak D match, TRBD1 (5 bases). Germline V gene sequence: CDR1 SEHNR, CDR2 FQNEAQ (reference sequence). The V and J ends lost 5 bases and 4 bases respectively, with 12 bases between them. This CDR3 comprises 13 residues. The CDR3 bases are TGTGCCAGCAGCAATAGACAGATTTACGAGCAGTACTTC. Its translation: CASSNRQIYEQYF.

The chain carries TRBV23-1 and TRBJ1-5; D may be TRBD1 (6 bases). TRBV23-1 is recorded as an ORF, its role being uncertain. The CDR3 is 14 residues long. The V end was cut by 6 bases, the J end by 6 bases, with 15 bases between. The CDR3 DNA is TGCGCCAGCAGGGAACAGGGACTTGGTCAGCCCCAGCATTTT. It specifies CASREQGLGQPQHF.

This clone is large (0.1 to 1%) by share. This rearrangement joins TRBV4-1 to TRBJ1-1; weak D call: TRBD1 (5 bases). CDR3 length equals 15 residues. The V and J ends lost 1 base and 1 base respectively, with 10 bases between them. Germline CDR1 reads MGHRA; CDR2 reads YSYEKL. The CDR3 loop reads CASSQATQGNTEAFF. The DNA of the CDR3 is TGCGCCAGCAGCCAAGCGACCCAGGGGAACACTGAAGCTTTCTTT.

V gene TRBV4-1 combines with J gene TRBJ1-2; D gene unclear. CDR3 size: 13 residues. Germline assignment: CDR1 MGHRA and CDR2 YSYEKL. The V and J ends lost 1 base and 7 bases respectively, with 10 bases between them. The CDR3 coding sequence is TGCGCCAGCAGCCAAGTAGGAGCGGTTGGCTACACCTTC. This sequence encodes CASSQVGAVGYTF.

This sequence joins TRBV19 and TRBJ1-2, with TRBD1 identical over 11 bases. In germline, CDR1 is LNHDA, CDR2 SQIVND (reference sequence). This CDR3 has 13 residues. The V gene end was trimmed by 10 bases and the J gene end by 4 bases; junction bases not matched to a gene: 5. The CDR3 reads CATWGQGVYGYTF. The CDR3 coding sequence is TGTGCCACATGGGGACAGGGGGTCTATGGCTACACCTTC.

The rearrangement links TRBV5-1 to TRBJ2-1; 7 bases map to TRBD2. V lost 4 bases, J lost 4 bases, and 5 bases stayed unmatched. The germline V gene has CDR1 SGHRS and CDR2 YFSETQ. The CDR3 length is 14 residues. The CDR3 loop reads CASSPGEGYNEQFF. The CDR3 coding sequence is TGCGCCAGCAGCCCGGGGGAGGGATACAATGAGCAGTTCTTC.

This clone appeared a few times. The V and J genes are TRBV24-1 and TRBJ2-5, with D perhaps TRBD1 (5 bases). In germline, CDR1 is KGHDR, CDR2 SFDVKD. V lost 2 bases and J lost 0, with 6 bases in between. The CDR3 consists of 14 residues. CDR3 sequence: CATSDWGYQETQYF. CDR3 DNA: TGTGCCACCAGTGATTGGGGCTACCAAGAGACCCAGTACTTC.

The gene calls are TRBV14 and TRBJ2-1; the D call may be TRBD1 or TRBD2 (5 bases each). Germline CDR1 SGHDN, CDR2 FVKESK. The germline V and J ends were trimmed by 2 bases and 0 bases, with 14 bases remaining between them. The CDR3 has 17 amino acids. CDR3 sequence reads: CASSQWGPTSSYNEQFF. Written as DNA, the CDR3 is TGTGCCAGCAGCCAATGGGGACCCACAAGCTCCTACAATGAGCAGTTCTTC.

The rearrangement links TRBV5-4 to TRBJ2-1, with D maybe TRBD2 (5 bases). This CDR3 contains 13 residues. Germline V gene data show CDR1 as SGHNT and CDR2 as YYREEE (reference sequence). V was shortened by 3 bases and J by 7 bases, with 11 bases between the two germline ends. CDR3 protein: CASSSGNQNEQFF. CDR3 DNA sequence: TGTGCCAGCAGCTCCGGGAATCAAAATGAGCAGTTCTTC.

The chain is built from TRBV6-5 and TRBJ2-1, with D perhaps given as TRBD1 or TRBD2 (5 bases each). This CDR3 has 14 amino acids. Germline V gene data show CDR1 as MNHEY and CDR2 as SVGAGI. V lost 2 bases to trimming and J lost 4 bases, with 9 bases between them. The CDR3 nucleotides are TGTGCCAGCAGTTACCCGGGACCGTACAATGAGCAGTTCTTC. Translating gives CASSYPGPYNEQFF.

The gene calls are TRBV12-3 or TRBV12-4 and TRBJ1-2; no definite D call. The CDR3 has 13 residues. Trimming stripped 2 bases from V and 3 bases from J, with 7 bases between. CDR3 sequence (DNA): TGTGCCAGCAGTTTACCAGGCCACTATGGCTACACCTTC. This translates into CASSLPGHYGYTF.